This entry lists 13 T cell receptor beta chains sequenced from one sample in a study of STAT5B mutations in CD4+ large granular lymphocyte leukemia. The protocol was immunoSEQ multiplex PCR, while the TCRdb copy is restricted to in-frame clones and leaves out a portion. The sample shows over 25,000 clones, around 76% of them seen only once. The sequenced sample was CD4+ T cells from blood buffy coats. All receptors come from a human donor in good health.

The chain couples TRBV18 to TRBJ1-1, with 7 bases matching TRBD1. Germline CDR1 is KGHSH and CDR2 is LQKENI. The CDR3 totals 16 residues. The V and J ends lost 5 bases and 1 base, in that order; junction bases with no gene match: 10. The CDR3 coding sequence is TGTGCCAGCTCAGACTCCTCCAGGGGGTGGAACACTGAAGCTTTCTTT. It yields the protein CASSDSSRGWNTEAFF.

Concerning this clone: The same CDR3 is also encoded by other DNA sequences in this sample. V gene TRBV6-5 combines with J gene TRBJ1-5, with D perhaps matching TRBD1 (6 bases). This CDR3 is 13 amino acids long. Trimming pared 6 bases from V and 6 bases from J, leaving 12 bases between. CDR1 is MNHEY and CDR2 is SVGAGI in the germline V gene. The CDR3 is CASSYTQGQPQHF. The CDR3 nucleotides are TGTGCCAGCAGCTACACACAGGGTCAGCCCCAGCATTTT.

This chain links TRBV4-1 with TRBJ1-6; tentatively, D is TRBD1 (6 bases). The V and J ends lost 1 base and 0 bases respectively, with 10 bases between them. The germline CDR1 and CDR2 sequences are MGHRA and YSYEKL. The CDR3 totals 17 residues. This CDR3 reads CASSQGQASSYNSPLHF. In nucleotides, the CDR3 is TGCGCCAGCAGCCAAGGACAGGCGAGCTCCTATAATTCACCCCTCCACTTT.

CDR3 amino acids: CATSDVTGTDTQYF. In nucleotides, the CDR3 is TGTGCCACCTCCGACGTCACCGGCACAGATACGCAGTATTTT. The chain joins TRBV6-4 to TRBJ2-3; D is uncertain. V lost 10 bases and J lost 1, with 15 bases in between. The CDR3 is 14 residues long. CDR1 and CDR2 from the germline V gene are MRHNA and SNTAGT.

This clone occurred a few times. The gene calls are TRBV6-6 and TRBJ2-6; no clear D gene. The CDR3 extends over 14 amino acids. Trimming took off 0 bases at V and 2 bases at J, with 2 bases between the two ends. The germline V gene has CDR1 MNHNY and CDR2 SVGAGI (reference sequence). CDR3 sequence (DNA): TGTGCCAGCAGTTACTCGACTGGGGCCAACGTCCTGACTTTC. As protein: CASSYSTGANVLTF.

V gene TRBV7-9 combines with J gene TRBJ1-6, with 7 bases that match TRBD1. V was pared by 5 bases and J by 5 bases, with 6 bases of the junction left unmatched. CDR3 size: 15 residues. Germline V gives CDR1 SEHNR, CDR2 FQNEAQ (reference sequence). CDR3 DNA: TGTGCCAGCAGCCCTGGGACAGCAAATAATTCACCCCTCCACTTT. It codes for CASSPGTANNSPLHF.

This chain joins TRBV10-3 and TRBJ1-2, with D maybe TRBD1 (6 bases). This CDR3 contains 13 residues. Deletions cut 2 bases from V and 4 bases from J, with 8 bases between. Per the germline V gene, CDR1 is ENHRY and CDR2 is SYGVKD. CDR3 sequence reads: CAISEEGGYGYTF. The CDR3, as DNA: TGTGCCATCAGTGAGGAAGGGGGCTATGGCTACACCTTC.

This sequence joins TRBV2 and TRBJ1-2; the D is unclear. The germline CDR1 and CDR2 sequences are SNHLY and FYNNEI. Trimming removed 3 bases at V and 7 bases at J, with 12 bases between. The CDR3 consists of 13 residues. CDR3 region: CASSDTWRGGYTF. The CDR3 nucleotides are TGTGCCAGCAGTGACACCTGGCGGGGTGGCTACACCTTC.

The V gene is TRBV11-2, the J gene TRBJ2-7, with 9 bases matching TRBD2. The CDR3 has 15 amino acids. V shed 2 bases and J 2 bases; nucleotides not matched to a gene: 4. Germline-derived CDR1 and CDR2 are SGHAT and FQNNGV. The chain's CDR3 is CASSLQRGVAYEQYF. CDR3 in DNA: TGTGCCAGCAGCTTACAGCGGGGGGTTGCCTACGAGCAGTACTTC.

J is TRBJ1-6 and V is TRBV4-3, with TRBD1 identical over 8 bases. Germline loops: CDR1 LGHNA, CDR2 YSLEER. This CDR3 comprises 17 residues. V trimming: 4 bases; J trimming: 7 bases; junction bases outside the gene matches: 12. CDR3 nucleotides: TGCGCCAGCAGCCCCTCCAAAAGACAGGGGCCAAATTCACCCCTCCACTTT. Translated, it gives CASSPSKRQGPNSPLHF.

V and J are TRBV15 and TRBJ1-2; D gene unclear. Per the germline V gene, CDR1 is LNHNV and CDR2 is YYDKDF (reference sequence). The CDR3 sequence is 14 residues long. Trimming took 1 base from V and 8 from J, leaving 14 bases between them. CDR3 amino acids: CATSRVPLGNGYTF. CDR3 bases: TGTGCCACCAGCAGAGTTCCTTTGGGGAACGGCTACACCTTC.

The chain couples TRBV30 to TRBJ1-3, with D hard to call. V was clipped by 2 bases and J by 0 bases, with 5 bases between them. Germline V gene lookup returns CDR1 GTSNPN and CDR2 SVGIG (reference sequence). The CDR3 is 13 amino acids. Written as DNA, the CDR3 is TGTGCCTGGAGTCCCAGCTCTGGAAACACCATATATTTT. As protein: CAWSPSSGNTIYF.

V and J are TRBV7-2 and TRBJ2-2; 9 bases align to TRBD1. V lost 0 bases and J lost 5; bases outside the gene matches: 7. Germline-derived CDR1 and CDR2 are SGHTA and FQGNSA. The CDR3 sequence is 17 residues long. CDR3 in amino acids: CASSLAPGTGITGELFF. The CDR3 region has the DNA TGTGCCAGCAGCTTAGCGCCTGGGACAGGGATTACCGGGGAGCTGTTTTTT. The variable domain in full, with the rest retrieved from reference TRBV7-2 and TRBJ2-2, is GAGVSQSPSNKVTEKGKDVELRCDPISGHTALYWYRQSLGQGLEFLIYFQGNSAPDKSGLPSDRFSAERTGGSVSTLTIQRTQQEDSAVYLCASSLAPGTGITGELFFGEGSRLTVL.